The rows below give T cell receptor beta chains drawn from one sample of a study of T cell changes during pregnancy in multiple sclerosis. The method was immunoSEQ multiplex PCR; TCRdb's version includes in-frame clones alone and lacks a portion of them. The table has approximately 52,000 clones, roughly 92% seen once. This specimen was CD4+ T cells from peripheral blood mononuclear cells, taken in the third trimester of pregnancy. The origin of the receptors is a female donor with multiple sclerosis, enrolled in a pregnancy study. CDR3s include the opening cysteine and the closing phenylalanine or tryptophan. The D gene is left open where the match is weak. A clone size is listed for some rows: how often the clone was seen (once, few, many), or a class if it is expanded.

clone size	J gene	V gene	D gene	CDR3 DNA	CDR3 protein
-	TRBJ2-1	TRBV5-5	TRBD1	TGTGCCAGTGGGAAAACGACAGGGGGTTACGATGAGCAGTTCTTC	CASGKTTGGYDEQFF
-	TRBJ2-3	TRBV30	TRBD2	TGTGCCTACAACCCTTCTAGCGGGAGGACAGATACGCAGTATTTT	CAYNPSSGRTDTQYF
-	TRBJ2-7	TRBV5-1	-	TGCGCCAGCAGCCTAAGGCAGGGTCTGGACGAGCAGTACTTC	CASSLRQGLDEQYF
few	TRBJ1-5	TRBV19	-	TGTGCCAGTAAGAGCCCCGACAGGACTAATCAGCCCCAGCATTTT	CASKSPDRTNQPQHF
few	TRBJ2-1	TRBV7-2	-	TGTGCCAGCAGCTCGCGGGTGACGGATAATGAGCAGTTCTTC	CASSSRVTDNEQFF
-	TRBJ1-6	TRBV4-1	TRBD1	TGCGCCAGCAGCCAAGTTTCTATCTGGGACAGGGGCAGGTCACCCCTCCACTTT	CASSQVSIWDRGRSPLHF
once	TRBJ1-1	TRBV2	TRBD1	TGTGCCAGCACCCCAGGGGGGCGCGGGACTGAAGCTTTCTTT	CASTPGGRGTEAFF
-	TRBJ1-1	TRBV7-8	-	TGTGCCAGCTCCAAGCTCCGAGTGTTGAGCACTGAAGCTTTCTTT	CASSKLRVLSTEAFF
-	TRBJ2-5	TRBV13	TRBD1	TGTGCCAGCAGCGCAGACGACAGGGGGCGAACTAAGGAGCAGTACTTC	CASSADDRGRTKEQYF
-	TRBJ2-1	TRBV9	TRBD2	TGTGCCAGCAGCGTTGGGGGGGTTACGGATGAGCAGTTCTTC	CASSVGGVTDEQFF
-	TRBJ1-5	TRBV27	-	TGTGCCAGCAGTTTATCAACAGGGATGGGACAGCCCCAGCATTTT	CASSLSTGMGQPQHF
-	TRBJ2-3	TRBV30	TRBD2	TGTGCCTGGAGTACTACCCGAGCGGGAGGGAGACAGTATTTT	CAWSTTRAGGRQYF
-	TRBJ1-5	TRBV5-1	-	TGCGCCAGCAGCTTGGGAACAGGGATGGGCAATCAGCCCCAGCATTTT	CASSLGTGMGNQPQHF
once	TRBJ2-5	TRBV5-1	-	TGCGCCAGCAGCTCGACAGTCCAAGAGACCCAGTACTTC	CASSSTVQETQYF
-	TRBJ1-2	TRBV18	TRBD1	TGTGCCAGCTCACCACCTGGACAGGGGGACGGCTACACCTTC	CASSPPGQGDGYTF
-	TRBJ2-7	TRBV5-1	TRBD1	TGCGCCAGCAGCTTGACAGGGGAGAAACACGAGCAGTACTTC	CASSLTGEKHEQYF
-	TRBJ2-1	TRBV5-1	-	TGCGCCAGCAGCTTGGCCTCAGGGCTGATATACAATGAGCAGTTCTTC	CASSLASGLIYNEQFF
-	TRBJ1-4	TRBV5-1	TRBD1	TGCGCCAGCAGCGGCACCGGGACAGGGACGAATGAAAAACTGTTTTTT	CASSGTGTGTNEKLFF
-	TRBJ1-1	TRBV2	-	TGTGCCAGCAGTGCAGGGTCCCTGAGGGCTTTCTTT	CASSAGSLRAFF
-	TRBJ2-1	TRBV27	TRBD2	TGTGCCAGCAGTGTAAACACCCGGCCAGCGGGAGTGATATTTACGCGCAATGAGCAGTTCTTC	CASSVNTRPAGVIFTRNEQFF